This TCR beta chain was captured in a study of cytomegalovirus exposure and HLA in healthy donors. The PCR contained 60 Vbeta and 13 Jbeta primers. TCRdb's table, derived via immunoSEQ multiplex PCR, lists solely in-frame clones and lacks some. Here the sample spans roughly 180,000 clones, less than 85% being singletons. At the time of sampling, donors were nominally healthy, though unrecorded immune exposures were likely. This TCR derives from a male donor in good health and CMV-seronegative. The sequenced material came from PBMCs.

CDR3 nucleotides: TGTGCCAGCAGTGAGTGGCAGGGGGGAAGCTCCTATAATTCACCCCTCCACTTT. It yields the protein CASSEWQGGSSYNSPLHF. The J gene is TRBJ1-6, the V gene TRBV6-1, with 7 bases lining up with TRBD1. V lost 3 bases to trimming and J lost 0 bases; unmatched junction nucleotides: 8. The germline V gene has CDR1 MNHNS and CDR2 SASEGT. This CDR3 contains 18 residues.